The clone carrying this TCR beta chain has more than one count but fewer than ten. Then a second PCR, running about 7 to 11 cycles, was carried out with a sample-barcoded 5' primer and a J-beta primer mix. TCRdb re-called the 5' RACE reads with MiXCR, one entry per CDR3 protein. Of about 730,000 distinct CDR3 sequences listed, 43% are singletons. The data belong to a study of blood T cells in healthy people across ages. This CDR3 has 17 residues. Germline CDR1 and CDR2: SGHRS and YFSETQ. Trimming took 0 bases from V and 2 from J; bases not matched to a gene: 7. The receptor was derived from a woman in her sixties or seventies in good health. This chain joins TRBV5-1 and TRBJ2-5; 10 bases fit TRBD2. Sequencing was performed on blood. The CDR3 DNA sequence: TGCGCCAGCAGCTTGGTGACTAGCGGGCTCCGGCAAGAGACCCAGTACTTC. It is translated as CASSLVTSGLRQETQYF. The variable domain in full, completed from reference TRBV5-1 and TRBJ2-5, reads KAGVTQTPRYLIKTRGQQVTLSCSPISGHRSVSWYQQTPGQGLQFLFEYFSETQRNKGNFPGRFSGRQFSNSRSEMNVSTLELGDSALYLCASSLVTSGLRQETQYFGPGTRLLVL.